This passage covers 14 T cell receptor beta chains from one sample sequenced in a study of blood T cell repertoires in COVID-19. The repertoire was sequenced with immunoSEQ multiplex PCR; TCRdb's copy has only in-frame clones and lacks some. The sample holds 35,000 to 50,000 clones; 70% to 90% are singletons and the top ten take about 13%. The material sequenced was peripheral blood. The receptor source for this set is a woman between 65 and 79 years old in a cohort sampled during active COVID-19.

This chain links TRBV28 with TRBJ1-5; D gene uncertain. Germline V gene sequence: CDR1 MDHEN, CDR2 SYDVKM. Trimming cost V 5 bases and J 5 bases, with 4 bases left between them. The CDR3 extends over 11 amino acids. CDR3 residues: CASSLDQPQHF. For the CDR3, the DNA is TGTGCCAGCAGTCTCGATCAGCCCCAGCATTTT.

This clone appeared a few times. V usage is TRBV3-1 (or the pseudogene TRBV3-2) and J usage is TRBJ1-1; D remains unclear. This CDR3 comprises 13 residues. Trimming removed 1 base at V and 7 bases at J, with 10 bases between. From germline, CDR1 is LGHDT and CDR2 YNNKEL (reference sequence). CDR3 nucleotide sequence: TGTGCCAGCAGCCAAGGAGCAACTGTTGAAGCTTTCTTT. The encoded protein is CASSQGATVEAFF.

The chain links TRBV14 to TRBJ2-1, with TRBD2 as a possible D gene (6 bases). Per germline, CDR1 SGHDN and CDR2 FVKESK. The CDR3 covers 15 residues. Trimming pared 6 bases from V and 5 bases from J, leaving 17 bases between. Written as DNA, the CDR3 is TGTGCCAGCAGTCTCGCGGGGTTCGACAACAATGAGCAGTTCTTC. Protein product: CASSLAGFDNNEQFF.

A single count supports this clone. The rearrangement uses TRBV28 and TRBJ1-5; 8 nucleotides align to TRBD1. V gave up 5 bases and J gave up 5 bases; unmatched junction bases: 5. The CDR3 length is 14 residues. Germline V gene lookup returns CDR1 MDHEN and CDR2 SYDVKM. CDR3 region: CASSPGQGYQPQHF. The DNA for the CDR3 is TGTGCCAGCAGTCCCGGACAGGGCTATCAGCCCCAGCATTTT.

V is TRBV4-1 and J is TRBJ2-1; possibly TRBD2 for D (6 bases). The germline V gene has CDR1 MGHRA and CDR2 YSYEKL. Trimming pared 0 bases from V and 8 bases from J, leaving 8 bases between. This CDR3 spans 13 amino acids. The CDR3 bases are TGCGCCAGCAGCCAAGAGGGAGGCTATGAGCAGTTCTTC. This sequence encodes CASSQEGGYEQFF.

The V call is TRBV5-1, the J call TRBJ1-4; D unresolved. Germline CDR1 is SGHRS and CDR2 is YFSETQ. The CDR3 totals 13 residues. V dropped 0 bases and J dropped 8 bases, with 8 bases sitting between them. CDR3: CASSLVPEEKLFF. DNA of the CDR3: TGCGCCAGCAGCTTGGTCCCCGAGGAAAAACTGTTTTTT.

The rearrangement uses TRBV7-3 and TRBJ1-5, with D hard to call. Per germline, CDR1 SGHTA and CDR2 FQGTGA. The CDR3 consists of 17 residues. V shed 3 bases and J shed 1 base, with 16 bases lying between them. CDR3: CASSFGVSGRSNQPQHF. For the CDR3, the DNA is TGTGCCAGCAGCTTTGGGGTTAGCGGCCGCAGCAATCAGCCCCAGCATTTT.

A few counts support this clone. This sequence joins TRBV10-3 and TRBJ1-5, with 9 nucleotides matching TRBD1. This CDR3 has 15 residues. Germline lookup yields CDR1 ENHRY and CDR2 SYGVKD. V dropped 4 bases and J dropped 1; count of bases not matched to a gene: 2. CDR3 DNA: TGTGCCATCAGTGGGGGACAGGGAAGCAATCAGCCCCAGCATTTT. It translates to CAISGGQGSNQPQHF.

J is TRBJ2-3 and V is TRBV24-1; D perhaps matches TRBD2 (6 bases). With 1 base removed from V and 3 bases from J, the gap between germline ends came to 22 bases. In germline, CDR1 is KGHDR, CDR2 SFDVKD. CDR3 length equals 19 residues. CDR3 residues: CATSDFRRAAEEGTDTQYF. In nucleotides, the CDR3 is TGTGCCACCAGTGATTTTAGGAGGGCTGCCGAGGAGGGGACAGATACGCAGTATTTT.

The chain joins TRBV11-2 to TRBJ2-4; D is ambiguous. Per germline, CDR1 SGHAT and CDR2 FQNNGV. The CDR3 loop spans 13 amino acids. The V end was cut by 5 bases, the J end by 5 bases, with 10 bases between. CDR3 coding DNA: TGTGCCAGCAGCACTTCCACAGAAAACATTCAGTACTTC. Protein: CASSTSTENIQYF.

This chain joins TRBV27 and TRBJ2-5, with 7 bases aligning to TRBD2. Germline CDR1 reads MNHEY; CDR2 reads SMNVEV (reference sequence). This CDR3 contains 16 residues. V lost 2 bases to trimming and J lost 5 bases; unmatched junction nucleotides: 11. The DNA for the CDR3 is TGTGCCAGCAGTTTAAGGTGGGAGGGCCCGGTGGAGACCCAGTACTTC. This encodes CASSLRWEGPVETQYF.

This rearrangement joins TRBV28 to TRBJ1-1, with D possibly matching TRBD1 (6 bases). Trimming took off 8 bases at V and 0 bases at J, with 10 bases between the two ends. The CDR3 runs to 13 residues. Germline V gene lookup returns CDR1 MDHEN and CDR2 SYDVKM. The CDR3 nucleotides are TGTGCCAGCGGGGGGGGCATGAACACTGAAGCTTTCTTT. It specifies CASGGGMNTEAFF.

This chain uses TRBV28 with TRBJ2-2; 11 nucleotides match TRBD2. V dropped 4 bases and J dropped 7; count of bases not matched to a gene: 5. This CDR3 contains 15 residues. Per the germline V gene, CDR1 is MDHEN and CDR2 is SYDVKM. The CDR3 DNA is TGTGCCAGCAGTTCACTAGCGGGAGCCGTCGGGGAGCTGTTTTTT. It specifies CASSSLAGAVGELFF.

The chain is built from TRBV24-1 and TRBJ2-1, with 10 nucleotides matching TRBD2. From germline, CDR1 is KGHDR and CDR2 SFDVKD. Trimming cost V 3 bases and J 6 bases; bases outside gene matches: 7. This CDR3 is built from 16 residues. This CDR3 reads CATSDPGTSVLNEQFF. CDR3 nucleotide sequence: TGTGCCACCAGTGATCCCGGGACTAGCGTACTCAATGAGCAGTTCTTC.